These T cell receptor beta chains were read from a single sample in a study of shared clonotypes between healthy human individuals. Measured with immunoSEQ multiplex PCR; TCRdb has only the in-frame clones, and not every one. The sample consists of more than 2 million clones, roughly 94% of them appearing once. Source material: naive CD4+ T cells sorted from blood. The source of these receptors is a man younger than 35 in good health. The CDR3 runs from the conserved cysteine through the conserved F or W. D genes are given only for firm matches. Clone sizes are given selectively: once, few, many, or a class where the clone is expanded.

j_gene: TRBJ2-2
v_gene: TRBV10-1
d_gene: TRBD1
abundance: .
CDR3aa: CASSEQGATGELFF
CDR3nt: TGCGCCAGCAGTGAACAGGGGGCCACCGGGGAGCTGTTTTTT

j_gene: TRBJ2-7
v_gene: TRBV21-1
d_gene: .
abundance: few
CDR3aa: CASSIVYF
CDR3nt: TGTGCCAGCAGCATAGTGTACTTC

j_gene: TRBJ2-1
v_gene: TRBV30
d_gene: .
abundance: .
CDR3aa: CAWSVTNWAALNNEQFF
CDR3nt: TGTGCCTGGAGTGTAACAAATTGGGCGGCCTTAAACAATGAGCAGTTCTTC

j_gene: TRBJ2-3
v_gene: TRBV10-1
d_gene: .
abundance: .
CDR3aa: CASSRSQGISTDTQYF
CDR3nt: TGCGCCAGCAGTCGGTCCCAGGGGATAAGCACAGATACGCAGTATTTT

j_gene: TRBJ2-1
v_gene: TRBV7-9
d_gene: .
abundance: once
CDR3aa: CASSLVRRVGSLNEQFF
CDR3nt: TGTGCCAGCAGCTTAGTTAGGAGGGTCGGGTCCTTGAATGAGCAGTTCTTC

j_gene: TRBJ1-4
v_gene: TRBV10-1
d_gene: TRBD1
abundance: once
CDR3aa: CASSEVGQDNEKLFF
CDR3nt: TGCGCCAGCAGTGAGGTGGGACAGGATAATGAAAAACTGTTTTTT

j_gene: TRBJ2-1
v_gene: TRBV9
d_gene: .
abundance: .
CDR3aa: CASSVAGQIYNEQFF
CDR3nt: TGTGCCAGCAGCGTCGCGGGACAGATCTACAATGAGCAGTTCTTC

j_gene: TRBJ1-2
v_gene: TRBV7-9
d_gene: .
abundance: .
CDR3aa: CAGEGRPVDGYTF
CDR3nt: TGTGCCGGTGAGGGGAGGCCGGTCGATGGCTACACCTTC

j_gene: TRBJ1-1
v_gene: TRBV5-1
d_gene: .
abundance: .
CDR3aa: CASSLGGQTTEAFF
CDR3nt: TGCGCCAGCAGCTTGGGGGGACAAACCACTGAAGCTTTCTTT

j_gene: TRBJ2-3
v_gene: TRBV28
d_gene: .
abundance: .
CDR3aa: CASSASGDSTDTQYF
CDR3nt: TGTGCCAGCAGTGCAAGCGGAGATAGCACAGATACGCAGTATTTT

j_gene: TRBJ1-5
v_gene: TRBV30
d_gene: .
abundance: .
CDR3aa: CAWRAGVGQPQHF
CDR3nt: TGTGCCTGGAGGGCGGGGGTAGGTCAGCCCCAGCATTTT

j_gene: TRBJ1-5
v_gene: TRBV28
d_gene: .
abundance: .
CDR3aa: CASILTGHRRNQPQHF
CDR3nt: TGTGCCAGCATCCTAACGGGGCACCGCCGCAATCAGCCCCAGCATTTT

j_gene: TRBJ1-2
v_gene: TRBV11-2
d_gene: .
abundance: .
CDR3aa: CASSLSYSTIGDGYTF
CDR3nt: TGTGCCAGCAGCTTATCTTACTCTACTATCGGGGATGGCTACACCTTC

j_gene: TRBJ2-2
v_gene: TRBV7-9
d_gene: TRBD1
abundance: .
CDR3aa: CASRTGTTGELFF
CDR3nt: TGTGCCAGCAGGACAGGGACGACCGGGGAGCTGTTTTTT

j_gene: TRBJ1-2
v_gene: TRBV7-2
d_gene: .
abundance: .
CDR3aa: CASSLAQGRDYGYTF
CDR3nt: TGTGCCAGCAGCTTAGCCCAGGGGAGGGACTATGGCTACACCTTC

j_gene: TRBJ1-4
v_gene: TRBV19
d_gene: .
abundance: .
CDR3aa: CASSARPRENEKLFF
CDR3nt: TGTGCCAGTAGTGCCCGGCCCCGCGAGAATGAAAAACTGTTTTTT

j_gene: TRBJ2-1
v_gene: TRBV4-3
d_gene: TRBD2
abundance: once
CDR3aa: CASSPRLAGYNEQFF
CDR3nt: TGCGCCAGCAGCCCCCGCCTAGCGGGATACAATGAGCAGTTCTTC

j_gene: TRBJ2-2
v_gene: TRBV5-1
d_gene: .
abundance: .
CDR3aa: CASSLSVPNTGELFF
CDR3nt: TGCGCCAGCAGCCTTAGCGTCCCGAACACCGGGGAGCTGTTTTTT